This T cell receptor beta chain was recorded in a study of T-cell memory formation after mild COVID-19 listed by TCRdb under 2021. Context from the whole study: TCR sequence clusters from the two donors were found to be largely donor specific. In a couple of donors, T-cell clones that expanded and contracted after mild COVID-19 were followed by sequencing TCRalpha and TCRbeta repertoires longitudinally. The cohort was made up of two young adult volunteers, one female and one male, who were previously healthy.

Ficoll-Paque density gradient centrifugation was the method used to isolate PBMCs. TCRdb names Illumina NovaSeq 6000 as the instrument used. Using 5'RACE with constant-segment primers, TCRalpha and TCRbeta cDNA libraries were constructed, with sample barcodes and unique molecular identifiers added in the process. Trizol reagent was used to extract RNA from every sample. Library amplification was performed in two PCR steps, and a second sample barcode and Illumina TruSeq adapters were introduced in the second step. Libraries were sequenced on an Illumina NovaSeq with 2 x 150 bp paired-end reads. Regarding the original processing steps: Reads were demultiplexed and collapsed into UMI-guided consensus sequences with migec v1.2.7. Using mixcr v2.1.11, UMI consensuses were aligned to TRA and TRB V and J templates and then assembled into clonotypes. A clonotype was counted as expanded or contracted only if both edgeR and NoisET called the change significant, with noise models trained on biological replicates. For edgeR calls, a false discovery rate-adjusted p below 0.01 and a log2 fold-change threshold of 1 were applied. As an exploratory analysis of dynamics, PCA with hierarchical clustering was applied to max-normalized trajectories of the 1000 most abundant clonotypes. Separately sequenced CD4+ and CD8+ repertoires were used to assign the CD4 or CD8 phenotype of responding clones. TCRdb cleaned the public reads at Q25 with fastp, built clones with MiXCR and kept in-frame beta chains. A single entry per CDR3 protein holds the most common genes and DNA from its merged rows. The V and J calls here are based on TCRdb, not the publication. Present in this sample are approximately 580,000 distinct CDR3 sequences, around 21% of which were seen just once. The top ten constitute about 12% of the sample.

The investigation overall reported the following: Clones that contracted from day 15 to 85 showed balanced CD4/CD8 phenotypes, whereas a second wave of clones that expanded from day 15 to 37 leaned towards CD4+. SARS-CoV-2 specificity of the second-wave clones peaking on day 37 was not confirmed. The study included only two mild cases, and larger cohorts that include severe cases with pre-infection samples were judged to be necessary. Some responding clones were detected in pre-infection memory, which suggested that pre-existing cross-reactive memory T cells had joined the SARS-CoV-2 response. Contracting CD4+ clones turned up mainly in the CM and EM memory subsets, whereas EMRA was where CD8+ clones were enriched.

The sample holds a few counts of this clonotype. This receptor's antigen is unknown. No much larger clone is present one base from it, and per-base qualities are unavailable. The CDR3 has 14 amino acids, counting the end cysteine and phenylalanine. The entry retains the CDR3 DNA only, 42 bases that are in frame from base 1. V lost 6 bases and J lost 3 bases, and the count of bases not matched to a germline gene is 6. According to the germline V gene (reference sequence), CDR1 reads SEHNR and CDR2 reads FQNEAQ. Sequencing was performed on PBMCs or a T cell subset sorted from them (not recorded which). The chain was built from TRBV7-9 and TRBJ2-7, and TRBD2 matches 9 of the central bases. This clonotype was obtained from an adult woman who had mild COVID-19 (a few samples of this study predate the infection). The sample titles of this study are shuffled in the database, so cell type and time point are left out; the donor was told from shared clones. The nucleotides read TGTGCCAGCAGTCACCTAGCGGGGAGCTACGAGCAGTACTTC. Its protein is CASSHLAGSYEQYF.